Sequencing of this TCR beta chain was carried out in a study of blood T cell repertoires in COVID-19. Background on the study: Acute and convalescent COVID-19 specimens originated in the United States, Italy and Spain. PBMCs, B-cell-depleted T cells, or T cells were the source of the cDNA or gDNA that made up the material.

This clone was seen a handful of times. As originally analysed: By means of reference gene primer amplification, nucleated cell counts were estimated. The protocol was immunoSEQ multiplex PCR, while the TCRdb copy is restricted to in-frame clones and leaves out a portion. D and trimming come from the DNA, and the V and J calls and clone size come from that table. This table holds 100,000 or so clones, 65% to 90% found once. With 1 base removed from V and 1 base from J, the gap between germline ends came to 5 bases. The germline V gene has CDR1 MNHNS and CDR2 SASEGT. The CDR3 spans 14 residues. V gene TRBV6-1 combines with J gene TRBJ1-5, with D uncertain. Sequences were obtained from peripheral blood. This clonotype originated in a man aged 60-69 years with acute or convalescent COVID-19. Here the CDR3 DNA reads TGTGCCAGCAGTGAAGGTCCGAGCAATCAGCCCCAGCATTTT. This encodes CASSEGPSNQPQHF.